Following are 20 T cell receptor beta chains from one sample sequenced in a study of immune cell composition in non-small cell lung cancer (dated by TCRdb to about 2017). The library was obtained by the immunoSEQ multiplex PCR assay. The table was pulled from immuneACCESS by TCRdb, which kept in-frame rearrangements only. Such tables lose some clones; where checked, under half of the loss comes from unresolved V genes, and the rest has no known cause. Within this sample are thousands of clones, with about four fifths of them counted one time only. Together, the top ten hold more than 7.5% of the sample. Normal lung samples came from the same patient and were non-adjacent lung tissue collected as far from the tumour as possible, with a minimum distance of 3 cm. Sample: non-adjacent lung tissue. The receptors derive from a human donor with non-small cell lung cancer.

J is TRBJ2-5 and V is TRBV27, with D uncertain. There are 14 residues in the CDR3. Trimming removed 3 bases at V and 4 bases at J, with 12 bases between. Germline CDR1 is MNHEY and CDR2 is SMNVEV (reference sequence). CDR3 bases: TGTGCCAGCAGTTTCCCTCTAGTTACAGAGACCCAGTACTTC. Translating gives CASSFPLVTETQYF.

This chain connects TRBV6-6 to TRBJ1-5; TRBD1 agrees at 8 bases. This CDR3 comprises 15 residues. The V gene's germline CDR1 is MNHNY and CDR2 SVGAGI (reference sequence). Trimming removed 4 bases from V and 4 bases from J; junction bases left unmatched: 6. CDR3 sequence: CASSSDDRGNQPQHF. The CDR3 DNA follows: TGTGCCAGCAGTTCGGATGACAGGGGAAATCAGCCCCAGCATTTT.

This chain connects TRBV5-6 to TRBJ1-1, with 11 bases fitting TRBD1. CDR1 and CDR2 (germline): SGHDT, YYEEEE. There are 15 residues in the CDR3. The V and J ends lost 4 bases and 6 bases, in that order; junction bases with no gene match: 8. Here the CDR3 DNA reads TGTGCCAGCAGCAGGACGGACAGGGGGCCGGCTGAAGCTTTCTTT. It yields the protein CASSRTDRGPAEAFF.

The chain joins TRBV5-4 to TRBJ1-1; D not resolved. The V and J ends lost 1 base and 1 base respectively, with 8 bases between them. The CDR3 covers 14 residues. Per germline, CDR1 SGHNT and CDR2 YYREEE (reference sequence). This CDR3 reads CASSLTSANTEAFF. CDR3 sequence (DNA): TGTGCCAGCAGCTTGACCAGCGCGAACACTGAAGCTTTCTTT. Combining the CDR3 with reference TRBV5-4 and TRBJ1-1 gives the whole variable domain ETGVTQSPTHLIKTRGQQVTLRCSSQSGHNTVSWYQQALGQGPQFIFQYYREEENGRGNFPPRFSGLQFPNYSSELNVNALELDDSALYLCASSLTSANTEAFFGQGTRLTVV.

This chain links TRBV10-3 with TRBJ1-3; no definite D call. The CDR3 loop spans 14 amino acids. V gave up 6 bases and J gave up 0 bases, with 9 bases separating them. The germline V gene has CDR1 ENHRY and CDR2 SYGVKD. The CDR3 region has the DNA TGTGCCATCAGCGCAACGAGCTCTGGAAACACCATATATTTT. Protein: CAISATSSGNTIYF.

The rearrangement joins TRBV15 to TRBJ2-5; 9 nucleotides align to TRBD1. This CDR3 contains 16 residues. Losses at the gene ends were 1 base for V and 1 base for J; bases not matched to a gene: 4. Looked up from germline, CDR1 is LNHNV and CDR2 is YYDKDF (reference sequence). The CDR3 nucleotides are TGTGCCACCAGCAGAGGAGACAGGGGGGGCCAAGAGACCCAGTACTTC. Translated: CATSRGDRGGQETQYF.

Only one count was recorded for this clone. This sequence joins TRBV5-1 and TRBJ2-5, with 8 bases matching TRBD2. This CDR3 spans 16 amino acids. Germline V lookup: CDR1 SGHRS, CDR2 YFSETQ. Germline trimming cut 4 bases from V and 1 base from J; bases unmatched to any gene: 9. DNA of the CDR3: TGCGCCAGCAGCACCATACCCAGCGGGGGCCAAGAGACCCAGTACTTC. Its translation is CASSTIPSGGQETQYF.

J is TRBJ2-7 and V is TRBV28, with 8 nucleotides matching TRBD1. CDR1 is MDHEN and CDR2 is SYDVKM in the germline V gene. This CDR3 contains 16 residues. V lost 2 bases and J lost 5; bases outside the gene matches: 11. The CDR3 bases are TGTGCCAGCAGTTTAAGGAGTGGACAGGGACGACACGAGCAGTACTTC. Translating it yields CASSLRSGQGRHEQYF.

The chain joins TRBV6-5 to TRBJ1-1; possibly TRBD1 for D (5 bases). Germline V gene sequence: CDR1 MNHEY, CDR2 SVGAGI. The V and J ends lost 6 bases and 1 base respectively, with 9 bases between them. The CDR3 totals 13 residues. The CDR3 DNA reads TGTGCCAGCAGCGACGGACAGAACACTGAAGCTTTCTTT. This translates into CASSDGQNTEAFF.

The chain combines TRBV6-1 with TRBJ2-5; 8 bases map to TRBD1. The junction had 9 bases not matched to a gene; V was cut back by 1 base and J by 5 bases. The CDR3 runs 16 residues. Germline V gene sequence: CDR1 MNHNS, CDR2 SASEGT. CDR3 nucleotide sequence: TGTGCCAGCAGTGAAGGACAGACAGGGGTCCGGGAGACCCAGTACTTC. It codes for CASSEGQTGVRETQYF.

This clone appeared a few times. CDR3 sequence reads: CASSSRRLSYNEQFF. In DNA form, the CDR3 reads TGTGCCAGCAGTTCAAGGAGACTCAGCTACAATGAGCAGTTCTTC. The V call is TRBV28, the J call TRBJ2-1; D not resolved. This CDR3 comprises 15 residues. Germline CDR1 MDHEN, CDR2 SYDVKM. V dropped 4 bases and J dropped 3 bases, with 13 bases sitting between them. The variable domain in full, completed from reference TRBV28 and TRBJ2-1, reads DVKVTQSSRYLVKRTGEKVFLECVQDMDHENMFWYRQDPGLGLRLIYFSYDVKMKEKGDIPEGYSVSREKKERFSLILESASTNQTSMYLCASSSRRLSYNEQFFGPGTRLTVL.

V usage is TRBV9 and J usage is TRBJ2-7, with TRBD2 identical over 10 bases. Germline values: CDR1 SGDLS, CDR2 YYNGEE. Trimming at V came to 3 bases and at J to 3 bases, leaving 6 bases not matched to a gene. The CDR3 totals 15 residues. In nucleotides, the CDR3 is TGTGCCAGCAGCGAAGGGCTAGCGGGAGACTACGAGCAGTACTTC. Amino acid sequence: CASSEGLAGDYEQYF.

This rearrangement joins TRBV10-3 to TRBJ2-7; possibly TRBD2 for D (6 bases). The CDR3 has 15 amino acids. Per the germline V gene, CDR1 is ENHRY and CDR2 is SYGVKD. Trimming left V 2 bases short and J 4 bases short, with 15 bases between. Written as DNA, the CDR3 is TGTGCCATCAGTGAGCGGGAGACAGAAGGGTACGAGCAGTACTTC. This encodes CAISERETEGYEQYF.

CDR3 amino acids: CSAFRPGTARNEQFF. Written as DNA, the CDR3 is TGCAGCGCCTTTAGGCCGGGGACAGCACGTAATGAGCAGTTCTTC. The chain couples TRBV29-1 to TRBJ2-1; 7 bases are shared with TRBD1. Germline V lookup: CDR1 SQVTM, CDR2 ANQGSEA. The CDR3 is 15 amino acids. V lost 7 bases to trimming and J lost 7 bases; unmatched junction nucleotides: 16.

The genes are TRBV11-2 and TRBJ1-2; 11 bases line up with TRBD1. Losses at the gene ends were 5 bases for V and 3 bases for J; bases not matched to a gene: 2. The germline CDR1 and CDR2 sequences are SGHAT and FQNNGV. The CDR3 extends over 14 amino acids. CDR3 region: CASSRTGGDYGYTF. CDR3 DNA sequence: TGTGCCAGCAGCCGGACAGGGGGCGACTATGGCTACACCTTC.

This chain links TRBV4-2 with TRBJ2-1, with D perhaps matching TRBD1 (5 bases). Trimming took 0 bases from V and 8 from J, leaving 14 bases between them. In germline, CDR1 is LGHNA, CDR2 YNFKEQ. The CDR3 has 15 residues. For the CDR3, the DNA is TGTGCCAGCAGCCAAGAACCAGGGATTAACGATGAGCAGTTCTTC. Its protein is CASSQEPGINDEQFF.

This sequence joins TRBV18 and TRBJ1-2, with a tentative D call TRBD1 (6 bases). The CDR3 consists of 14 residues. Germline V CDR1 and CDR2: KGHSH, LQKENI. Trimming cost V 4 bases and J 4 bases, with 13 bases left between them. CDR3 amino acids: CASSLSGEIYGYTF. DNA of the CDR3: TGTGCCAGCTCACTGTCAGGGGAAATCTATGGCTACACCTTC.

The chain employs TRBV19 and TRBJ2-7; no definite D call. This CDR3 contains 12 residues. Germline lookup yields CDR1 LNHDA and CDR2 SQIVND (reference sequence). The V end lost 6 bases, the J end lost 0 bases, and 6 bases lay between the germline ends. The CDR3 DNA sequence: TGTGCCAGTAGGTTCAGCTCCTACGAGCAGTACTTC. Its translation: CASRFSSYEQYF.

The CDR3 loop reads CASSLRAGLVNEQFF. CDR3 DNA sequence: TGTGCCAGCAGTTTACGGGCAGGACTAGTGAATGAGCAGTTCTTC. The J gene is TRBJ2-1, the V gene TRBV28; 7 bases match TRBD2. V shed 2 bases, J shed 7 bases, and the junction held 8 bases outside the gene matches. The germline CDR1 and CDR2 sequences are MDHEN and SYDVKM. The CDR3 contains 15 residues.

The rearrangement uses TRBV2 and TRBJ2-1, with D unclear. V lost 3 bases, J lost 1 base, and 7 bases lay in between. Germline V gives CDR1 SNHLY, CDR2 FYNNEI. The CDR3 is made up of 14 amino acids. The DNA for the CDR3 is TGTGCCAGCAGTGATGAGGCATCCTACAATGAGCAGTTCTTC. Translation gives CASSDEASYNEQFF.